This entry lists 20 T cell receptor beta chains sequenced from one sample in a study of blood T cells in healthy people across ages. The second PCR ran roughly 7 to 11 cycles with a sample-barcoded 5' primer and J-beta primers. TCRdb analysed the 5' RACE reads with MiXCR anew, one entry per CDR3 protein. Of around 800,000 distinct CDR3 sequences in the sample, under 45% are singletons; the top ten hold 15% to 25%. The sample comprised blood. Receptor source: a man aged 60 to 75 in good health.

Written as DNA, the CDR3 is TGTGCCAGCAGCCCCGACACGCACAATGAGCAGTTCTTC. Protein product: CASSPDTHNEQFF. The chain links TRBV27 to TRBJ2-1; D uncertain. Germline CDR1 reads MNHEY; CDR2 reads SMNVEV (reference sequence). V lost 6 bases, J lost 5 bases, and 11 bases lay in between. The CDR3 consists of 13 residues.

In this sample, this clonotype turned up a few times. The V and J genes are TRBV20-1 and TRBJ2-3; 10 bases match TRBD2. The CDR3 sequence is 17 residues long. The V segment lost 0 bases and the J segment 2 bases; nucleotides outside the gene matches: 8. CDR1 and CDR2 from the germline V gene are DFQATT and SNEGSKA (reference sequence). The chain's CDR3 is CSARDWASGGSTDTQYF. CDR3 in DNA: TGCAGTGCTAGAGATTGGGCTAGCGGGGGCTCCACAGATACGCAGTATTTT.

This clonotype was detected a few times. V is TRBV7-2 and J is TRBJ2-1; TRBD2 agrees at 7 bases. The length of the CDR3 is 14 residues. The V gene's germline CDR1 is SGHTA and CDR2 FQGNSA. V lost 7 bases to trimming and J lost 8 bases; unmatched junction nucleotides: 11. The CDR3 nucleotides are TGTGCCAGCACCCCCTACGCGGGGGTCGATGAGCAGTTCTTC. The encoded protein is CASTPYAGVDEQFF.

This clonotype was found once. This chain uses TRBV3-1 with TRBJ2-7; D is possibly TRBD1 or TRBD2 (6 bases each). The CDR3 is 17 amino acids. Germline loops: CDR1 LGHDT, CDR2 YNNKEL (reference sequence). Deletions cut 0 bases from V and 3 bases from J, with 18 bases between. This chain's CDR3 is CASSQDLWGAGGYEQYF. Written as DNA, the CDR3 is TGTGCCAGCAGCCAAGATCTATGGGGGGCTGGAGGCTACGAGCAGTACTTC.

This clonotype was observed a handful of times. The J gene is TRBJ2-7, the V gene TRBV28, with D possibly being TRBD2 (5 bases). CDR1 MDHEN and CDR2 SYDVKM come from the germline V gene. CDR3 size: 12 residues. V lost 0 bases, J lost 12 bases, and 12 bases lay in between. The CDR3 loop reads CASSLWTTEAYF. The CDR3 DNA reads TGTGCCAGCAGTTTATGGACTACAGAGGCGTACTTC.

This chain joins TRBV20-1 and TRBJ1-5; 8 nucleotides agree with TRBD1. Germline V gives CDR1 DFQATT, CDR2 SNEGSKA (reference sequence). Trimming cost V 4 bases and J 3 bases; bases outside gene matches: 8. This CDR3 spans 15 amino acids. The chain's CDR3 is CSANRGTANNQPQHF. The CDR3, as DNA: TGCAGTGCTAACAGGGGGACAGCCAACAATCAGCCCCAGCATTTT.

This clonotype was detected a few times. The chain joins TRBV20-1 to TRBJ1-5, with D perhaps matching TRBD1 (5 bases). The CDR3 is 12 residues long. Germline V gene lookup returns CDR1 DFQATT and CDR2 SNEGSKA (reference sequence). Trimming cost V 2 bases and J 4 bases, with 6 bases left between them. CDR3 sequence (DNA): TGCAGTGCTAGAAGGGGAAATCAGCCCCAGCATTTT. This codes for CSARRGNQPQHF.

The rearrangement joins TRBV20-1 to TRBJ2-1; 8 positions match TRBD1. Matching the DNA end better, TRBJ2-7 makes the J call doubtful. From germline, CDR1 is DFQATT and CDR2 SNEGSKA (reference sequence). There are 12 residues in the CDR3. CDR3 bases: TGCACAGTGGGGACAGGACACAATGAGCAGTACTTC. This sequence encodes CTVGTGHNEQYF.

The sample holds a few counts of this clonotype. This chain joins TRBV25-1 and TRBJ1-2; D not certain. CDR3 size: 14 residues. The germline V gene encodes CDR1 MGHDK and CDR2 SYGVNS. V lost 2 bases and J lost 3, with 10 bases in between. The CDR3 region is CASSEIGYHYGYTF. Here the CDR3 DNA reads TGTGCCAGCAGTGAAATAGGATACCACTATGGCTACACCTTC.

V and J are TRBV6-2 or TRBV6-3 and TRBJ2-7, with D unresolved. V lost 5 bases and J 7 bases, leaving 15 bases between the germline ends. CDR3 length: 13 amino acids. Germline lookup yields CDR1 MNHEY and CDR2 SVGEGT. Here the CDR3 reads CASSPGGYNEQYF. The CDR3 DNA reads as TGTGCCAGCAGTCCGGGTGGCTACAATGAGCAGTACTTC.

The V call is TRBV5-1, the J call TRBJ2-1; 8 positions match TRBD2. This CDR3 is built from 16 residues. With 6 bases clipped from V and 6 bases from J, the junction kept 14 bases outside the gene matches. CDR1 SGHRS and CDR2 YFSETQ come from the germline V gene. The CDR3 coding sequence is TGCGCCAGCATCCGAACAGCGGGGGCTATCTTCAATGAGCAGTTCTTC. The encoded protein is CASIRTAGAIFNEQFF.

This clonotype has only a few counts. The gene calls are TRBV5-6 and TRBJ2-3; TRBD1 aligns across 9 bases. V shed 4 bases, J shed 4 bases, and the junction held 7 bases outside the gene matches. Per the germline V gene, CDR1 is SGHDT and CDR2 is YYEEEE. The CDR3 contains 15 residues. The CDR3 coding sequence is TGTGCCAGCAGCGTTTGGACAGGGGTAGCAGATACGCAGTATTTT. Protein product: CASSVWTGVADTQYF.

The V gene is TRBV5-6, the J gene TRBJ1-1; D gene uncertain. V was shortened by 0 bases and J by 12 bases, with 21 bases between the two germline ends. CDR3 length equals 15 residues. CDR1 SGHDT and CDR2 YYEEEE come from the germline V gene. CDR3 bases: TGTGCCAGCAGCTTGGAAGGCGTACGGGGAAGGTCGACTTTCTTT. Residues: CASSLEGVRGRSTFF.

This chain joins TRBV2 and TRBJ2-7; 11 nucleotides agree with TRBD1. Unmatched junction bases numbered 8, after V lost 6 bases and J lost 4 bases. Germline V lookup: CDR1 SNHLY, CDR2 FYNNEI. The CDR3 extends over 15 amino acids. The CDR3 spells CASRAGQGATYEQYF. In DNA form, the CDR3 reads TGTGCCAGCAGGGCCGGACAGGGGGCTACGTACGAGCAGTACTTC.

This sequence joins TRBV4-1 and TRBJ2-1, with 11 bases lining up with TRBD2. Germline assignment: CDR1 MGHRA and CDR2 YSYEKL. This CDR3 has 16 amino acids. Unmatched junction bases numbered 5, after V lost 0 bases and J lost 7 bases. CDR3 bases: TGCGCCAGCAGCCAAGATATAGCGGGGGGGCGAAATGAGCAGTTCTTC. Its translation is CASSQDIAGGRNEQFF.

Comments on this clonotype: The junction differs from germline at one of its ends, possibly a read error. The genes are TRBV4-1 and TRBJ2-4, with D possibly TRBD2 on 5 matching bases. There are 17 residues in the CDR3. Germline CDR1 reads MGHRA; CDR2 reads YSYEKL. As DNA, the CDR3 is TGCGCCAGCAGCCAAGCCCCGGATCTAGGAGGCAAAAACGTTCAGTACTTC. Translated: CASSQAPDLGGKNVQYF.

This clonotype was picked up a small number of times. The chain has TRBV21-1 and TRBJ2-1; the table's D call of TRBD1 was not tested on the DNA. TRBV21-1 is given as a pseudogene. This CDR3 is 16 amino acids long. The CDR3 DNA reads TGTGCCAGCAGCCACCGGGACCCGAAGTTTATTCATGAGCAGTTCTTC. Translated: CASSHRDPKFIHEQFF.

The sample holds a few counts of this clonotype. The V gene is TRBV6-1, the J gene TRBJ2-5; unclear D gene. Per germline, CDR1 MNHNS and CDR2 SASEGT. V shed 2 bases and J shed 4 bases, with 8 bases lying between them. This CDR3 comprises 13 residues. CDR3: CASSERAGETQYF. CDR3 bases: TGTGCCAGCAGTGAACGGGCAGGAGAGACCCAGTACTTC.

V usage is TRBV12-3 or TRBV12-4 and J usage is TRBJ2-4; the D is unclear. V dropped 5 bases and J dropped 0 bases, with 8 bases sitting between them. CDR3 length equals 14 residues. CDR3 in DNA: TGTGCCAGCAGTCCGGACCGAGCCAAAAACATTCAGTACTTC. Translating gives CASSPDRAKNIQYF.

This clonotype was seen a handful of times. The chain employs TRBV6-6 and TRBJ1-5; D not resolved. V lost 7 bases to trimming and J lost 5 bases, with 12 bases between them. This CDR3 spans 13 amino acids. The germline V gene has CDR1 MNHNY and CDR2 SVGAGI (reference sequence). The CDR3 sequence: CASMGPPHQPQHF. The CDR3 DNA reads TGTGCCAGCATGGGCCCTCCTCATCAGCCCCAGCATTTT.